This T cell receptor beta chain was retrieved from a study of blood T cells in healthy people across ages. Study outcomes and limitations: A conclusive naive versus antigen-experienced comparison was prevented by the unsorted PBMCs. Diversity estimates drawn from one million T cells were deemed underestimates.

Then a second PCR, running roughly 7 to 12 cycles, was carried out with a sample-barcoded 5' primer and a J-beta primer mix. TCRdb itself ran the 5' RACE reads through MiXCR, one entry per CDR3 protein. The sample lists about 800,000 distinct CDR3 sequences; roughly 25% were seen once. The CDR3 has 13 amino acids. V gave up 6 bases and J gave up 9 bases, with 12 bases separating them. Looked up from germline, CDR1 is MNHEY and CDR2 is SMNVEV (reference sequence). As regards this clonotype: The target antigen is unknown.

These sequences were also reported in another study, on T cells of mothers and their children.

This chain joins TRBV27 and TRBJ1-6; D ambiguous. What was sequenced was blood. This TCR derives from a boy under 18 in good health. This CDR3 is CASSREWGSPLHF. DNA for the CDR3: TGTGCCAGCAGCCGGGAGTGGGGTTCACCCCTCCACTTT.